The present T cell receptor beta chain was sequenced within a study of cytomegalovirus exposure and HLA in healthy donors. Study-level background: In a later analysis, the approximately 120 validation repertoires were reported to have used the same platform as the 600 to 700 first-cohort repertoires. Points from the study as a whole: It was found in a later analysis that first-cohort TCR clusters tended to co-occur in the 90 to 150 validation repertoires.

About this clone itself: Its antigen is currently unknown. At one end the junction does not follow the germline gene, possibly because of a read error.

The germline V gene has CDR1 SSHAT and CDR2 FNYEAQ (reference sequence). This CDR3 has 14 residues. Generated by immunoSEQ multiplex PCR, the TCRdb table keeps only in-frame clones and is missing some. The profile covers under 200,000 clones, with approximately 96% appearing a single time and under 0.9% taken by the ten largest. The V and J genes are TRBV7-7 and TRBJ2-2, with 7 bases matching TRBD2. Material for sequencing was PBMCs. The sequence derives from a young woman in good health and CMV-seronegative. CDR3 in amino acids: CASSLLTSDGELFF. As DNA, the CDR3 is TGTGCTAGCAGCTTACTCACTAGCGACGGGGAGCTGTTTTTT.